Listed below are T cell receptor beta chains from one sample, sequenced in a study of a mutant IDH1 vaccine in newly diagnosed glioma. The repertoire was sequenced with immunoSEQ multiplex PCR; TCRdb's copy has only in-frame clones and lacks some. Here the sample spans under 75,000 clones, around 92% being singletons. The sequences come from PBMCs, collected from a glioma patient treated with radiotherapy, temozolomide or both. The receptors shown here come from a man aged 45-65 years with glioma. The CDR3 runs from the conserved cysteine through the conserved F or W. A D gene is named only where the DNA matches it firmly. Not every row has a clone size; where given, it reads once, few, many or a size class.

CDR3aa	CDR3nt	abundance	d_gene	v_gene	j_gene
CASTSDLNTEAFF	TGTGCCAGCACGTCAGATTTGAACACTGAAGCTTTCTTT	-	-	TRBV6-5	TRBJ1-1
CASSAQGYYEQYF	TGTGCCAGCAGCGCACAGGGCTATTACGAGCAGTACTTC	-	-	TRBV2	TRBJ2-7
CAGSQETLGGVALYGYTF	TGTGCCGGCAGCCAGGAAACTCTGGGAGGGGTGGCTCTCTATGGCTACACCTTC	-	-	TRBV4-2	TRBJ1-2
CASSLEGGASNQPQHF	TGCGCCAGCAGCTTGGAAGGGGGCGCGAGCAATCAGCCCCAGCATTTT	-	TRBD1	TRBV5-1	TRBJ1-5
CASSLSGTGPTGELFF	TGTGCCAGCAGCTTGTCCGGGACAGGGCCCACCGGGGAGCTGTTTTTT	-	TRBD1	TRBV5-6	TRBJ2-2
CASSQVYRGSYEQYF	TGCGCCAGCAGCCAAGTTTACAGGGGGTCCTACGAGCAGTACTTC	-	TRBD1	TRBV4-1	TRBJ2-7
CASSLGLQGTGANVLTF	TGCGCCAGCAGCTTGGGTCTACAGGGAACCGGGGCCAACGTCCTGACTTTC	-	-	TRBV5-1	TRBJ2-6
CASSSFGVAGGIEQYF	TGTGCCAGCAGCTCTTTCGGGGTAGCGGGAGGGATCGAGCAGTACTTC	-	TRBD2	TRBV7-9	TRBJ2-7
CASSLDLRRDYGYTF	TGTGCCAGCAGCTTAGATTTAAGACGGGACTATGGCTACACCTTC	-	-	TRBV7-8	TRBJ1-2
CASSLAGTRDYGYTF	TGTGCCAGCAGTTTAGCCGGAACCCGGGACTATGGCTACACCTTC	-	-	TRBV27	TRBJ1-2
CASSLHGSPRPYNEQFF	TGTGCCAGTAGTCTCCACGGGAGTCCAAGGCCTTACAATGAGCAGTTCTTC	-	-	TRBV19	TRBJ2-1
CASSHSLYGYTF	TGTGCCAGCAGCCACAGCCTCTATGGCTACACCTTC	-	-	TRBV7-2	TRBJ1-2
CATSSAPDTLYGYTF	TGTGCCACCAGCTCCGCTCCGGACACTCTCTATGGCTACACCTTC	-	-	TRBV15	TRBJ1-2
CACNRDGSNQPQHF	TGTGCCTGTAATAGGGACGGCAGCAATCAGCCCCAGCATTTT	-	-	TRBV30	TRBJ1-5
CASSPGVLAGRNEQFF	TGTGCCAGCAGCCCCGGGGTACTAGCTGGAAGGAATGAGCAGTTCTTC	-	-	TRBV2	TRBJ2-1
CASSDPGGMKETQYF	TGTGCCAGCAGTGATCCCGGTGGGATGAAAGAGACCCAGTACTTC	-	-	TRBV2	TRBJ2-5
CASSRQGNTEAFF	TGTGCCAGCTCGCGACAGGGGAACACTGAAGCTTTCTTT	-	TRBD1	TRBV18	TRBJ1-1
CASSPRRRGQETQYF	TGTGCCAGCAGCCCCCGGAGGAGGGGCCAAGAGACCCAGTACTTC	once	-	TRBV7-2	TRBJ2-5
CASSVAGHQPQHF	TGTGCCAGCAGTGTAGCAGGTCATCAGCCCCAGCATTTT	-	-	TRBV6-1	TRBJ1-5
CASSPLGDIDGYTF	TGTGCCAGCAGCCCCCTGGGGGACATCGACGGCTACACCTTC	-	-	TRBV11-2	TRBJ1-2
CASRVTANPGWETQYF	TGTGCCAGCAGGGTTACCGCTAATCCAGGGTGGGAGACCCAGTACTTC	once	-	TRBV2	TRBJ2-5
CSVGERETQYF	TGCAGCGTGGGGGAAAGGGAGACCCAGTACTTC	-	-	TRBV29-1	TRBJ2-5
CASSLEPQGLHTGELFF	TGTGCCAGCAGTTTAGAACCACAGGGTCTTCACACCGGGGAGCTGTTTTTT	few	-	TRBV27	TRBJ2-2
CASRHNRGRSNNEQFF	TGCGCCAGCAGACACAACCGGGGTAGATCAAACAATGAGCAGTTCTTC	-	-	TRBV5-1	TRBJ2-1
CATSPGNSNQPQHF	TGTGCCACCTCTCCAGGGAATAGCAATCAGCCCCAACATTTT	-	-	TRBV27	TRBJ1-5
CASKGSFGRGYTF	TGTGCCAGCAAAGGCTCCTTCGGGAGGGGCTACACCTTC	-	-	TRBV27	TRBJ1-2
CASSGEKGREKLFF	TGCGCCAGCAGCGGGGAAAAGGGTCGGGAAAAACTGTTTTTT	few	-	TRBV5-1	TRBJ1-4
CASTPGGRDEQYF	TGTGCCAGTACCCCAGGGGGCAGGGATGAGCAGTACTTC	few	TRBD1	TRBV19	TRBJ2-7
CASSMGTGSGNQPQHF	TGTGCCAGTAGTATGGGGACAGGGTCAGGGAATCAGCCCCAGCATTTT	-	TRBD1	TRBV19	TRBJ1-5
CASSFQSGTGLGEQYF	TGTGCCAGCAGCTTTCAAAGTGGGACAGGTCTGGGGGAGCAGTACTTC	once	TRBD1	TRBV5-6	TRBJ2-7
CATSTRDTQRVQYF	TGTGCCACCAGCACGAGGGACACTCAACGGGTGCAGTACTTC	-	-	TRBV15	TRBJ2-7
CASSEISGRAGGRRERGRGYGYTF	TGTGCCAGCAGTGAAATCAGCGGTAGGGCAGGGGGTCGTCGGGAAAGGGGGCGGGGGTATGGCTACACCTTC	-	TRBD1	TRBV6-1	TRBJ1-2
CASSASSTGQYYGYTF	TGTGCCAGCAGCGCATCCTCGACAGGACAATACTATGGCTACACCTTC	-	-	TRBV9	TRBJ1-2
CASSLFPGASTDTQYF	TGCGCCAGCAGCTTGTTTCCAGGTGCTAGCACAGATACGCAGTATTTT	-	-	TRBV5-1	TRBJ2-3
CASRSPGQENSPLHF	TGTGCCAGCAGGTCACCGGGACAGGAGAATTCACCCCTCCACTTT	-	TRBD1	TRBV6-6	TRBJ1-6
CASSFVHLYNEQFF	TGTGCCAGCAGTTTTGTACACCTCTACAATGAGCAGTTCTTC	-	-	TRBV27	TRBJ2-1
CASSSSGGLYGYTF	TGTGCCAGCAGCTCAAGCGGCGGACTCTATGGCTACACCTTC	-	-	TRBV7-3	TRBJ1-2
CASSLSLGTAENIQYF	TGTGCCAGCAGCTTATCCCTCGGGACAGCCGAGAACATTCAGTACTTC	-	TRBD1	TRBV7-9	TRBJ2-4
CASSPTGGSNSPLHF	TGTGCCAGCAGCCCGACAGGGGGAAGTAATTCACCCCTCCACTTT	-	TRBD1	TRBV14	TRBJ1-6
CASSLGLGGGEQYF	TGCGCCAGCAGCCTAGGACTAGGAGGTGGCGAGCAGTACTTC	-	TRBD2	TRBV5-1	TRBJ2-7
CASSLEGVFGYTF	TGCGCCAGCAGCTTGGAGGGGGTCTTTGGCTACACCTTC	-	-	TRBV5-1	TRBJ1-2
CASSGSTGGASGQYF	TGTGCCAGCAGTGGATCGACAGGGGGCGCCTCCGGGCAGTACTTC	-	TRBD1	TRBV6-1	TRBJ2-7
CASSTGTGRDEQYF	TGTGCCAGCAGCACCGGGACAGGCCGGGACGAGCAGTACTTC	-	TRBD1	TRBV13	TRBJ2-7
CASSLQGRRSYEQYF	TGTGCCAGCAGCCTCCAGGGGCGTAGGTCCTACGAGCAGTACTTC	-	-	TRBV5-6	TRBJ2-7
CATRETYSGNTIYF	TGTGCCACCCGAGAGACTTACTCTGGAAACACCATATATTTT	-	-	TRBV19	TRBJ1-3
CASSLLHSGGARDTQYF	TGTGCCAGCTCACTTCTCCATAGCGGGGGGGCACGAGATACGCAGTATTTT	-	TRBD2	TRBV18	TRBJ2-3
CSADKGDTQYF	TGCAGTGCCGACAAAGGAGATACGCAGTATTTT	-	-	TRBV20-1	TRBJ2-3
CASSLFKAGELFF	TGTGCCAGCAGCTTATTTAAGGCCGGGGAGCTGTTTTTT	-	-	TRBV11-1	TRBJ2-2
CASSSPRGRDYGYTF	TGTGCCAGCAGCTCCCCCAGGGGGCGCGACTATGGCTACACCTTC	-	TRBD1	TRBV7-2	TRBJ1-2
CASSQDPTGVTGELFF	TGCGCCAGCAGCCAAGATCCGACAGGGGTAACCGGGGAGCTGTTTTTT	once	TRBD1	TRBV4-1	TRBJ2-2
CSVWGGQDTYEQYF	TGCAGCGTCTGGGGGGGACAGGATACCTACGAGCAGTACTTC	once	-	TRBV29-1	TRBJ2-7
CASSQEGAGYYGYTF	TGCGCCAGCAGCCAAGAGGGAGCGGGGTACTATGGCTACACCTTC	-	-	TRBV4-1	TRBJ1-2
CASSVGGDSYEQYF	TGTGCCAGCAGCGTAGGGGGAGACTCCTACGAGCAGTACTTC	-	-	TRBV9	TRBJ2-7
CASKPGPREGNTIYF	TGTGCCAGCAAACCGGGACCAAGGGAAGGAAACACCATATATTTT	-	-	TRBV28	TRBJ1-3
CASSLGQEKTDTQYF	TGTGCCAGCAGCTTGGGCCAGGAAAAGACAGATACGCAGTATTTT	-	-	TRBV5-5	TRBJ2-3
CASSPNGGRSTGELFF	TGTGCCAGCTCACCAAACGGGGGTCGGAGCACCGGGGAGCTGTTTTTT	-	-	TRBV18	TRBJ2-2
CASRITGGSSYNEQFF	TGTGCCAGTAGAATCACAGGGGGCAGCTCCTACAATGAGCAGTTCTTC	-	TRBD1	TRBV19	TRBJ2-1
CASSPPGNTEAFF	TGTGCCAGTAGCCCCCCCGGGAACACTGAAGCTTTCTTT	-	-	TRBV19	TRBJ1-1
CASSDTAGGTDTQYF	TGTGCCAGCAGTGACACAGCGGGGGGCACAGATACGCAGTATTTT	-	TRBD2	TRBV6-4	TRBJ2-3